The clone carrying this T cell receptor (beta chain) was counted a few times. Its target is not known. The data originate from a study of OX40 agonist ivuxolimab in advanced cancers. Overall study context: Checkpoint inhibitors had been given previously to approximately 40% of patients. Whole-study findings and limits: Certain nonresponding patients likewise had low normalized T-cell clonal expansion. Doses of 0.1 to 3.0 mg/kg were accompanied by clonal expansion of CD4+ and CD8+ blood T cells by week 6. On average, a greater number of expanded clones characterised CD8+ T cells relative to CD4+.

Repertoires were generated with immunoSEQ multiplex PCR, while TCRdb's copy carries only in-frame clones and drops some. The table records about 72,000 clones, about 87% of them present only once. Trimming removed 7 bases at V and 0 bases at J, with 10 bases between. The CDR3 sequence is 13 residues long. Per germline, CDR1 MNHEY and CDR2 SMNVEV (reference sequence). The chain couples TRBV27 to TRBJ2-7; D is uncertain. This TCR derives from an adult with an advanced solid tumor such as melanoma, head and neck, liver or kidney cancer. Material: CD4+ or CD8+ T cells sorted from blood, obtained in a trial of the OX40 agonist ivuxolimab. The DNA for the CDR3 is TGTGCCAGCAAAACGGTTTCCTCCTACGAGCAGTACTTC. Translated: CASKTVSSYEQYF.